This TCR beta chain was captured in a study of cytomegalovirus exposure and HLA in healthy donors. V gave up 4 bases and J gave up 4 bases; unmatched junction bases: 8. The CDR3 runs 17 residues. CDR1 SGHAT and CDR2 FQNNGV come from the germline V gene. Use of 60 Vbeta and 13 Jbeta primers characterized the PCR. Clones were read by immunoSEQ multiplex PCR, and TCRdb kept only the in-frame ones, dropping some. The sample contains roughly 97,000 clones, 60% to 80% of which appear only once. Healthy donors of bone marrow made up the group. Study outcomes and limitations: Earlier results showed most TCR beta V segments being productive about 87% or about 30% of the time. In a later analysis, productive TCRs from donors in an Asian-associated ancestry cluster reportedly carried fewer N-insertions than the cohort mean. From TCR beta sequences, most subjects' HLA-A and HLA-B alleles were reportedly predicted accurately.

This clone was seen a few times. Its specificity is not known. The genes are TRBV11-2 and TRBJ2-5; 14 bases agree with TRBD2. The specimen was PBMCs. This sequence originates from a man aged 55 to 69 in good health and CMV-seropositive. The CDR3 is CASSSGGTSGGTETQYF. The CDR3 DNA reads as TGTGCCAGCAGCTCAGGGGGGACTAGCGGGGGCACAGAGACCCAGTACTTC.